The present TCR beta chain was sequenced within a study of cytomegalovirus exposure and HLA in healthy donors. Comment on this clone: The antigen is not known.

Findings and limits, study-wide: Further analysis was carried out later, and it showed several of the most significant clusters appearing linked to common viral pathogens. Earlier findings revealed that most TCR beta V segments proved productive either about 87% or about 30% of the time.

This PCR relied on a set of 60 Vbeta primers and 13 Jbeta primers. Sequencing was performed with immunoSEQ multiplex PCR; in TCRdb, only in-frame clones are kept and a portion is missing. Here the sample spans approximately 180,000 clones, about three quarters being singletons. CDR1 and CDR2 (germline): MNHEY, SVGAGI. The CDR3 consists of 14 residues. The J segment lost 5 bases and the V segment lost 5 bases, leaving 7 bases of the junction unmatched. The sequence was collected from a middle-aged woman in good health and CMV-seronegative. Sequences were obtained from PBMCs. J is TRBJ2-7 and V is TRBV6-5; 9 positions agree with TRBD1. CDR3 loop: CASSRDRGRNEQYF. CDR3 sequence (DNA): TGTGCCAGCAGTAGAGACAGGGGGAGGAACGAGCAGTACTTC.